A selection of T cell receptor beta chains follows, all from one sample in a study of blood T cell repertoires in COVID-19. Profiled with immunoSEQ multiplex PCR; TCRdb holds only in-frame clones, not every one. The data hold some 350,000 clones, with roughly 87% observed a single time. Specimen: PBMCs or T cells enriched from blood (not recorded which). These receptor sequences come from a woman aged 30 to 39 who had recovered from COVID-19. Each CDR3 is given with its conserved first and last residue. The D gene is left open where the match is weak. A clone size is listed for some rows: how often the clone was seen (once, few, many), or a class if it is expanded.

J,D,size,V,DNA,CDR3
TRBJ2-1,-,once,TRBV5-1,TGCGCCAGCAGCTTATTTGGGCGGGGTAATGAGCAGTTCTTC,CASSLFGRGNEQFF
TRBJ2-1,TRBD1,-,TRBV9,TGTGCCAGCAGCTCGTTAAGACAGGGAAGGCAGTTCTTC,CASSSLRQGRQFF
TRBJ2-5,-,-,TRBV12-3/TRBV12-4,TGTGCCAGCAGTTTACTCCTCCAAGAGACCCAGTACTTC,CASSLLLQETQYF
TRBJ1-5,TRBD1,-,TRBV18,TGTGCCAGCTCATCCGAGACAGGGGTTCGTCAGCCCCAGCATTTT,CASSSETGVRQPQHF
TRBJ1-5,-,-,TRBV7-6,TGTGCCAGCAGCTCGACAGATGGGGGACTTCAGCCCCAGCATTTT,CASSSTDGGLQPQHF
TRBJ2-7,TRBD1,-,TRBV5-1,TGCGCCAGCAGCGCACCGGACAGGGGGAGCTACGAGCAGTACTTC,CASSAPDRGSYEQYF
TRBJ2-1,TRBD2,-,TRBV5-1,TGCGCCAGCAGCTTGGCGGGAGGGGACAATGAGCAGTTCTTC,CASSLAGGDNEQFF
TRBJ2-1,TRBD2,-,TRBV13,TGTGCCAGCAGCTTAGCAGCGGGACGGGCCAACAATGAGCAGTTCTTC,CASSLAAGRANNEQFF
TRBJ2-3,TRBD1,-,TRBV29-1,TGCAGCCTCTTTTCAGGGGGCCAATTTACGCAGTATTTT,CSLFSGGQFTQYF
TRBJ2-1,TRBD2,-,TRBV5-5,TGTGCCAGCAGGTCCTCTAGCGGGGGATACCTGAGCTCCTACAATGAGCAGTTCTTC,CASRSSSGGYLSSYNEQFF
TRBJ2-2,TRBD1,-,TRBV6-1,TGTGCCAGCAGTGAGGGGACAGGGGGCTTAACCGGGGAGCTGTTTTTT,CASSEGTGGLTGELFF
TRBJ2-7,TRBD2,-,TRBV29-1,TGCAGCGTTGAGAAGGCAGACAGGACTAGCGGCTACGAGCAGTACTTC,CSVEKADRTSGYEQYF
TRBJ2-1,TRBD2,-,TRBV27,TGTGCCAGCAGATTAGCGGGAGATGTCAATGAGCAGTTCTTC,CASRLAGDVNEQFF
TRBJ2-1,-,once,TRBV7-3,TGTGCCAGCAGCCCCGCACCCCACAGGGAATCAGGCAATGAGCAGTTCTTC,CASSPAPHRESGNEQFF
TRBJ1-1,-,-,TRBV28,TGTGCCAGCATCCAACGTCCGGGTTCCGGGAACACTGAAGCTTTCTTT,CASIQRPGSGNTEAFF
TRBJ2-7,-,-,TRBV6-5,TGTGCCAGTAGTTACAGCGCGGTTCGCTACGAGCAGTACTTC,CASSYSAVRYEQYF
TRBJ2-7,TRBD2,-,TRBV19,TGTGCCACGCGGGGGGTTACTAGCGAGCAGTACTTC,CATRGVTSEQYF
TRBJ1-5,-,-,TRBV7-6,TGTGCCAGCAGCTTAGGTCCCGGACAGCCTAGTAATCAGCCCCAGCATTTT,CASSLGPGQPSNQPQHF
TRBJ2-1,TRBD2,-,TRBV11-2,TGTGCCAGCAGCTCAAAAGCCCCCGGGACTAGCGGCTCCAATGAGCAGTTCTTC,CASSSKAPGTSGSNEQFF
TRBJ1-2,TRBD1,-,TRBV27,TGTGCCAGCAGTGCAACTCTGGACAGGGACTATGGCTACACCTTC,CASSATLDRDYGYTF
TRBJ1-2,-,-,TRBV10-3,TGTGCCATCAGTGAGTTCAGGGCCGGGGGAGACGGCTACACCTTC,CAISEFRAGGDGYTF
TRBJ1-3,-,once,TRBV7-9,TGTGCCAGCAGCCCTACGCCGACAGGCATATATTTT,CASSPTPTGIYF
TRBJ1-6,-,-,TRBV27,TGTGCCAGCACCCTCGGGGATTCACCCCTCCACTTT,CASTLGDSPLHF
TRBJ2-1,TRBD2,-,TRBV4-2,TGTGCCAGCAGCCAAGATGCGGGAGTCCCTAATGAGCAGTTCTTC,CASSQDAGVPNEQFF
TRBJ1-1,-,-,TRBV30,TGTGCCTGGGAACAGGTGGAAGGCACTGAAGCTTTCTTT,CAWEQVEGTEAFF
TRBJ1-2,-,-,TRBV7-9,TGTGCCAGCACCTCTTCGAGGGGGAACCTTTATGGCTACACCTTC,CASTSSRGNLYGYTF
TRBJ2-3,-,-,TRBV27,TGTGCCAGCAGTCCCCTCGGGAGCACAGATACGCAGTATTTT,CASSPLGSTDTQYF
TRBJ2-7,-,-,TRBV24-1,TGTGCCACCAGTGATCCTGGACTGGGGGGTGAGCAGTACTTC,CATSDPGLGGEQYF
TRBJ2-2,-,-,TRBV11-3,TGTGCCAGCAGCTCAGCCTCCCAGGTGACCGGGGAGCTGTTTTTT,CASSSASQVTGELFF
TRBJ2-3,TRBD2,-,TRBV5-1,TGCGCCAGCAGCTTGGGGCTAGCGGACATCACAGATACGCAGTATTTT,CASSLGLADITDTQYF
TRBJ2-6,TRBD1,-,TRBV6-1,TGTGCCAGCAGTGCGGGACAGGGGAGGGGCCCTGGGGCCAACGTCCTGACTTTC,CASSAGQGRGPGANVLTF
TRBJ1-2,-,-,TRBV7-6,TGTGCCAGCAGCTTAGACACAGCCTATGGCTACACCTTC,CASSLDTAYGYTF
TRBJ1-2,-,-,TRBV29-1,TGCAGCGTTAAATTACAGGGCAACTATGGCTACACCTTC,CSVKLQGNYGYTF